The rows below give T cell receptor beta chains drawn from one sample of a study of blood T cells in healthy people across ages. TCRdb independently ran MiXCR on the 5' RACE reads; one entry per CDR3 protein. The sample has about 600,000 distinct CDR3 sequences, around half seen once. Source material: blood. These receptors originate from an elderly man in good health. Both conserved end residues are part of each CDR3. D genes are given only for firm matches. Clone size is given for some rows only: seen once, a few or many times, or a class if the clone is expanded.

CDR3: CASSLQWQIGANVLTF
DNA: TGTGCCAGCAGCTTACAGTGGCAAATTGGGGCCAACGTCCTGACTTTC
size: -
J: TRBJ2-6
D: -
V: TRBV7-2

CDR3: CASSPSLGPLLYGYTF
DNA: TGTGCCAGCAGCCCATCCCTGGGACCGCTACTCTATGGCTACACCTTC
size: once
J: TRBJ1-2
D: -
V: TRBV5-6

CDR3: CASSPWATGQETQYF
DNA: TGTGCCAGCTCACCATGGGCGACAGGTCAAGAGACCCAGTACTTC
size: few
J: TRBJ2-5
D: -
V: TRBV18

CDR3: CASSPSSGQAYSPLHF
DNA: TGTGCCAGCAGCCCCTCAAGTGGCCAGGCATATTCACCCCTCCACTTT
size: -
J: TRBJ1-6
D: -
V: TRBV7-8

CDR3: CASSLGQTVSNEQFF
DNA: TGTGCCAGCAGCTTAGGTCAGACCGTCTCGAATGAGCAGTTCTTC
size: few
J: TRBJ2-1
D: -
V: TRBV7-2

CDR3: CSAFRSDSPEKPFF
DNA: TGCAGTGCTTTTAGGTCTGACTCCCCTGAAAAACCGTTTTTT
size: -
J: TRBJ1-4
D: -
V: TRBV20-1

CDR3: CASSLGRTSRRNEQFF
DNA: TGTGCCAGCAGCTTAGGACGGACTAGCCGGCGCAATGAGCAGTTCTTC
size: many
J: TRBJ2-1
D: TRBD2
V: TRBV7-2

CDR3: CASTANYEQYF
DNA: TGTGCCAGCACAGCTAACTACGAGCAGTACTTC
size: few
J: TRBJ2-7
D: -
V: TRBV28

CDR3: CSARNSDRGNRNTEAFF
DNA: TGCAGTGCTAGGAACTCCGACAGGGGGAATCGGAACACTGAAGCTTTCTTT
size: -
J: TRBJ1-1
D: TRBD1
V: TRBV20-1

CDR3: CASSLEVPNDYGYTF
DNA: TGTGCCAGCAGCTTAGAAGTACCTAACGACTATGGCTACACCTTC
size: -
J: TRBJ1-2
D: -
V: TRBV7-2

CDR3: CAKAESSYNEQFF
DNA: TGTGCCAAGGCAGAGAGCTCCTACAATGAGCAGTTCTTC
size: -
J: TRBJ2-1
D: -
V: TRBV6-2/TRBV6-3

CDR3: CASSFGVSNEKLFF
DNA: TGTGCCAGCAGCTTCGGGGTTTCTAATGAAAAACTGTTTTTT
size: -
J: TRBJ1-4
D: -
V: TRBV7-2

CDR3: CSAEGSTDTQYF
DNA: TGCAGTGCTGAAGGGAGCACAGATACGCAGTATTTT
size: -
J: TRBJ2-3
D: -
V: TRBV20-1

CDR3: CASRAPRSEQFF
DNA: TGTGCCAGCAGGGCACCTAGAAGTGAGCAGTTCTTC
size: few
J: TRBJ2-1
D: -
V: TRBV28

CDR3: CAISEDRDVGEQYF
DNA: TGTGCCATCAGTGAAGACAGGGATGTTGGCGAGCAGTACTTC
size: -
J: TRBJ2-7
D: TRBD1
V: TRBV10-3

CDR3: CSARGDNEQYF
DNA: TGCAGTGCTAGGGGGGACAACGAGCAGTACTTC
size: -
J: TRBJ2-7
D: -
V: TRBV20-1

CDR3: CASSQDHLDEQFF
DNA: TGTGCCAGCAGCCAAGACCATCTCGATGAGCAGTTCTTC
size: few
J: TRBJ2-1
D: -
V: TRBV7-2

CDR3: CASSSRPWVKFF
DNA: TGTGCCAGCAGCTCTCGTCCCTGGGTGAAGTTCTTC
size: few
J: TRBJ2-1
D: -
V: TRBV7-2

CDR3: CASSPRPGGAETQYF
DNA: TGTGCCAGCAGTCCCCGTCCTGGAGGGGCGGAGACCCAGTACTTC
size: few
J: TRBJ2-5
D: -
V: TRBV12-3/TRBV12-4

CDR3: CASSLGLAGESPLFF
DNA: TGTGCCAGCAGCTTAGGGCTAGCGGGAGAGTCTCCGTTGTTCTTC
size: -
J: TRBJ2-1
D: TRBD2
V: TRBV11-3

CDR3: CAGSYGGGVNSPLHF
DNA: TGTGCCGGCAGTTACGGGGGAGGGGTAAATTCACCCCTCCACTTT
size: once
J: TRBJ1-6
D: -
V: TRBV6-5

CDR3: CASSRTGTRNTGELFF
DNA: TGCGCCAGCAGCCGTACCGGGACACGGAACACCGGGGAGCTGTTTTTT
size: few
J: TRBJ2-2
D: -
V: TRBV4-1

CDR3: CATSGPTYEQYF
DNA: TGTGCCACTTCGGGACCCACCTACGAGCAGTACTTC
size: -
J: TRBJ2-7
D: -
V: TRBV10-3

CDR3: CSVPGRGTEAFF
DNA: TGCAGTGTTCCGGGACGTGGCACTGAAGCTTTCTTT
size: once
J: TRBJ1-1
D: -
V: TRBV20-1

CDR3: CASSVGTGYRETQYF
DNA: TGTGCCAGCAGCGTTGGGACAGGGTACAGGGAGACCCAGTACTTC
size: -
J: TRBJ2-5
D: TRBD1
V: TRBV7-9

CDR3: CASSLVGAGVAETQYF
DNA: TGTGCCAGCAGCTTAGTCGGGGCGGGAGTAGCTGAGACCCAGTACTTC
size: -
J: TRBJ2-5
D: TRBD2
V: TRBV7-2

CDR3: CASRLDRGLYNSPLHF
DNA: TGTGCCAGCAGGTTGGACAGGGGGCTTTATAATTCACCCCTCCACTTT
size: few
J: TRBJ1-6
D: TRBD1
V: TRBV6-5